This entry lists 7 T cell receptor beta chains sequenced from one sample in a study of OX40 agonist ivuxolimab in advanced cancers. The assay was immunoSEQ multiplex PCR, and TCRdb's table has in-frame clones only and misses some. Altogether about 64,000 clones are present, around 83% being singletons, with the ten largest covering roughly 5.2%. Here the sequenced sample was CD4+ or CD8+ T cells sorted from blood, taken in a trial of the OX40 agonist ivuxolimab. Receptor source: an adult with an advanced solid tumor such as melanoma, head and neck, liver or kidney cancer.

The J gene is TRBJ2-7, the V gene TRBV9, with TRBD2 matching over 8 bases. Trimming cost V 0 bases and J 0 bases; bases outside gene matches: 2. Germline assignment: CDR1 SGDLS and CDR2 YYNGEE. This CDR3 has 15 amino acids. The CDR3 nucleotides are TGTGCCAGCAGCGTAGAAGCGGGAGACTCCTACGAGCAGTACTTC. It yields the protein CASSVEAGDSYEQYF.

The genes are TRBV6-1 and TRBJ2-7; no clear D gene. Germline V CDR1 and CDR2: MNHNS, SASEGT. The CDR3 is 16 amino acids. V lost 1 base, J lost 0 bases, and 13 bases lay in between. CDR3 sequence reads: CASSEGWSQSSYEQYF. The CDR3 coding sequence is TGTGCCAGCAGTGAAGGCTGGTCCCAGAGCTCCTACGAGCAGTACTTC.

The chain couples TRBV7-3 to TRBJ2-1; 9 bases are shared with TRBD2. CDR3 length: 15 amino acids. CDR1 and CDR2 (germline): SGHTA, FQGTGA. After removal of 2 bases from V and 6 bases from J, the junction contained 5 bases not matched to a gene. The CDR3 DNA reads TGTGCCAGCAGCTTATGGGGGACTAGCAGCAATGAGCAGTTCTTC. Its translation is CASSLWGTSSNEQFF.

V and J are TRBV27 and TRBJ1-4; 10 bases agree with TRBD1. The CDR3 runs to 16 residues. From germline, CDR1 is MNHEY and CDR2 SMNVEV (reference sequence). With 2 bases clipped from V and 6 bases from J, the junction kept 6 bases outside the gene matches. CDR3 amino acids: CASSLHTGTGDEKLFF. The CDR3 bases are TGTGCCAGCAGTTTACATACCGGGACAGGGGATGAAAAACTGTTTTTT.

The V and J genes are TRBV19 and TRBJ1-5, with D perhaps TRBD1 (5 bases). Deletions cut 7 bases from V and 5 bases from J, with 12 bases between. The CDR3 contains 13 residues. The V gene's germline CDR1 is LNHDA and CDR2 SQIVND (reference sequence). The DNA for the CDR3 is TGTGCCAGTACCTCGGACATCGATCAGCCCCAGCATTTT. Amino acids: CASTSDIDQPQHF.

The CDR3 protein is CAWSQGTDEQYF. The CDR3 coding sequence is TGTGCCTGGAGTCAGGGTACCGACGAGCAGTACTTC. The chain joins TRBV30 to TRBJ2-7; TRBD1 might be the D (5 bases). The CDR3 consists of 12 residues. Per the germline V gene, CDR1 is GTSNPN and CDR2 is SVGIG (reference sequence). The V end lost 2 bases, the J end lost 5 bases, and 10 bases lay between the germline ends. Variable domain in full (rest from reference TRBV30 and TRBJ2-7): SQTIHQWPATLVQPVGSPLSLECTVEGTSNPNLYWYRQAAGRGLQLLFYSVGIGQISSEVPQNLSASRPQDRQFILSSKKLLLSDSGFYLCAWSQGTDEQYFGPGTRLTVT.

DNA for the CDR3: TGTGCTAGTGGTTTGGTACTCGGACAGGGGACTTACAATGAGCAGTTCTTC. Translation: CASGLVLGQGTYNEQFF. The chain combines TRBV12-5 with TRBJ2-1, with 9 bases aligning to TRBD1. Germline CDR1 LGHNT, CDR2 FRNRAP. V dropped 0 bases and J dropped 4; count of bases not matched to a gene: 7. The CDR3 is 17 amino acids.